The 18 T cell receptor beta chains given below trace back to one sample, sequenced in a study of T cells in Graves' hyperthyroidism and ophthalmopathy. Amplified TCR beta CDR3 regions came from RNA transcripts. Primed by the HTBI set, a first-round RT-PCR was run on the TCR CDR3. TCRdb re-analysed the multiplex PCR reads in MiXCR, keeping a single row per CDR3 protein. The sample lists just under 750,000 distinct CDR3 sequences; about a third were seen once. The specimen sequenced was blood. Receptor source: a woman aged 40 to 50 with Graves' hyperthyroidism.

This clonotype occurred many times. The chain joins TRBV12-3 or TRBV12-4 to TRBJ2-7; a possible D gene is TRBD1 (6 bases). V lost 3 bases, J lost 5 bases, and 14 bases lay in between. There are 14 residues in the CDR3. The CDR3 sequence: CASSFGQGSHEQYF. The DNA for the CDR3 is TGTGCCAGCAGTTTTGGCCAGGGGAGCCACGAGCAGTACTTC.

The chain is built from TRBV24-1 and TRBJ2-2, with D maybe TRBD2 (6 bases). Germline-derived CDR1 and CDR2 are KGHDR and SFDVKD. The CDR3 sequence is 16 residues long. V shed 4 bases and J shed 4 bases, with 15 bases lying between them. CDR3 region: CATSDPQSGVTGELFF. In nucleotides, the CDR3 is TGTGCCACCAGTGACCCCCAGTCGGGGGTCACCGGGGAGCTGTTTTTT.

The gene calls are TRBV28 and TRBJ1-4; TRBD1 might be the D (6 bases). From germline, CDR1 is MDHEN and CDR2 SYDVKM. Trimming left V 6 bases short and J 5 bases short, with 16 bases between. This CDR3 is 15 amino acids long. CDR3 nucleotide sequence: TGTGCCAGCAGCACCAGACAGGAGTCGAATGAAAAACTGTTTTTT. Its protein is CASSTRQESNEKLFF. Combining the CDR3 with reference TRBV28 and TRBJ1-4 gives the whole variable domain DVKVTQSSRYLVKRTGEKVFLECVQDMDHENMFWYRQDPGLGLRLIYFSYDVKMKEKGDIPEGYSVSREKKERFSLILESASTNQTSMYLCASSTRQESNEKLFFGSGTQLSVL.

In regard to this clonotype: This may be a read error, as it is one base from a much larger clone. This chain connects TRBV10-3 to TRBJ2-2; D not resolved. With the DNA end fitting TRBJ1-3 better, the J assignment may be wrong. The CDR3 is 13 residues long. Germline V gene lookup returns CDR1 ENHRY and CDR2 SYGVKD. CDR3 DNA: TGTGCCATTAGGTTCCACTCTGGAAACACCATATATTTT. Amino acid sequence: CAIRFHSGNTIYF.

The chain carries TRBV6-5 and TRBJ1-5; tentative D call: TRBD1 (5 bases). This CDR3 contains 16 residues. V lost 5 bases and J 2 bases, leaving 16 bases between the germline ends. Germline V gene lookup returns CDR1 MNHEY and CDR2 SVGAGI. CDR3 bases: TGTGCCAGCAGTCCCAACCGGGGGGTACGCAATCAGCCCCAGCATTTT. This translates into CASSPNRGVRNQPQHF.

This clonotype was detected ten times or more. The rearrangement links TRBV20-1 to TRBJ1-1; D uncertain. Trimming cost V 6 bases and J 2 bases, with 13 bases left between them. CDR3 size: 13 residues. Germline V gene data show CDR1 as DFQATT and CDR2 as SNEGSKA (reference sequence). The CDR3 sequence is CSARPTENTEAFF. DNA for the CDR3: TGCAGTGCCCGTCCTACCGAAAACACTGAAGCTTTCTTT.

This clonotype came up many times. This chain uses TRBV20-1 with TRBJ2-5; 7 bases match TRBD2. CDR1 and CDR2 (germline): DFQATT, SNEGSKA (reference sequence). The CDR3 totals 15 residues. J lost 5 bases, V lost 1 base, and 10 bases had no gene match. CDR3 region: CSARGGGVGGETQYF. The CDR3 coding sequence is TGCAGTGCTAGAGGGGGGGGAGTGGGTGGTGAGACCCAGTACTTC.

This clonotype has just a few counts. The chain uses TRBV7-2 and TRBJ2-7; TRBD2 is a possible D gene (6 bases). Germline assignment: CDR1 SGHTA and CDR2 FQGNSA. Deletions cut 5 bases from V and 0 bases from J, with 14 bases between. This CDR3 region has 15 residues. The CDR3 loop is CASSLKRESSYEQYF. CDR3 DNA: TGTGCCAGCAGCCTCAAACGGGAGAGCTCCTACGAGCAGTACTTC.

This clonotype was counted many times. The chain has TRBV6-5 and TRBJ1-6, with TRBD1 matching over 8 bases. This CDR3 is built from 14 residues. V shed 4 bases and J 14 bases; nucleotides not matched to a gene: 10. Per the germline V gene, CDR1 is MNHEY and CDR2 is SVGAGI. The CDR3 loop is CASSFGTGQVSLHF. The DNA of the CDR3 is TGTGCCAGCAGTTTCGGGACAGGTCAGGTATCCCTCCACTTT.

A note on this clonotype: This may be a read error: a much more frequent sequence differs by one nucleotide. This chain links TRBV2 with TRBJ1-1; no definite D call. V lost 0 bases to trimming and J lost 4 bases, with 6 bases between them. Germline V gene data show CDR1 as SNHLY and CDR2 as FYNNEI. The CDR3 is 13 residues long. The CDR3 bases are TGTGCCAGCAGTGAAGCAGGGTTCACTGAAGCTTTCTTT. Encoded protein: CASSEAGFTEAFF.

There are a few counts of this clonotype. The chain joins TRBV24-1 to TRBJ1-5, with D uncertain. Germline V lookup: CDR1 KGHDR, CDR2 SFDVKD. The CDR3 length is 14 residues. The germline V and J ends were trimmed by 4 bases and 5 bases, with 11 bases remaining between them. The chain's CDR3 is CATSDDGGDQPQHF. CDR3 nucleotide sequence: TGTGCCACCAGTGACGACGGAGGCGATCAGCCCCAGCATTTT.

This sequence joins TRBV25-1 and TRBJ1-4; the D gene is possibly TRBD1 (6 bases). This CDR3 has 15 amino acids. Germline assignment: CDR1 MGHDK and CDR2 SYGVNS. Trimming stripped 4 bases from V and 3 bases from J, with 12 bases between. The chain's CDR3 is CASSASRQANEKLFF. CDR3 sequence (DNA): TGTGCCAGCAGTGCTTCCAGACAGGCTAATGAAAAACTGTTTTTT.

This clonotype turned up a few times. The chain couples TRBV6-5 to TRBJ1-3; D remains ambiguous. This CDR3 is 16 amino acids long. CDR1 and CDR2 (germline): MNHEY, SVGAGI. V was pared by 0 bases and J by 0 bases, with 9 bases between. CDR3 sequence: CASSYSFDGSGNTIYF. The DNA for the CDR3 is TGTGCCAGCAGTTACTCCTTCGACGGCTCTGGAAACACCATATATTTT.

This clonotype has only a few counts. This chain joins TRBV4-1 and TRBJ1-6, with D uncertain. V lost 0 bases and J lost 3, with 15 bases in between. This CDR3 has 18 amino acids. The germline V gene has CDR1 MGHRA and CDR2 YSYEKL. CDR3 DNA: TGCGCCAGCAGCCAAGATGGCACCGACGTTAGCTATAATTCACCCCTCCACTTT. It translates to CASSQDGTDVSYNSPLHF.

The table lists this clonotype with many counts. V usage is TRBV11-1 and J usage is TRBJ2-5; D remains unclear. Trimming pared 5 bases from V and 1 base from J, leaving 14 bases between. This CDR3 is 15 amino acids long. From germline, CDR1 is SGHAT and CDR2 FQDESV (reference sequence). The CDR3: CASSARPNTQETQYF. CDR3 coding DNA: TGTGCCAGCAGCGCCCGACCCAACACCCAAGAGACCCAGTACTTC.

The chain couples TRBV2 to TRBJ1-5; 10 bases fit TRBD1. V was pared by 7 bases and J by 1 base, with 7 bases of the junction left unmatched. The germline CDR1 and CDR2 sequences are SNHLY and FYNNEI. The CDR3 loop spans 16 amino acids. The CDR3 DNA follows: TGTGCCAGCAACCTCCGGGACAGGGGAAGCAATCAGCCCCAGCATTTT. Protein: CASNLRDRGSNQPQHF.

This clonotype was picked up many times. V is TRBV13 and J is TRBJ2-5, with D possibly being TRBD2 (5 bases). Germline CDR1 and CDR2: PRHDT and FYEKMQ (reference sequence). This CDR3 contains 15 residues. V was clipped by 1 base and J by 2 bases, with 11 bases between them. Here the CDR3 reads CASSLASGGQETQYF. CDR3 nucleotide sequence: TGTGCCAGCAGCTTAGCCTCAGGAGGACAAGAGACCCAGTACTTC.

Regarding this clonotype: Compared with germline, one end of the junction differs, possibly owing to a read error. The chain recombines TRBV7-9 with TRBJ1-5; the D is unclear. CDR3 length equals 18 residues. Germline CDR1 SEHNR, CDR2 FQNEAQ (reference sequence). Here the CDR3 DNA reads TGCGCCAGCAGCCAAGTTTTGGCGGACCCGGCGGGCAATCAGCCCCAGCATTTT. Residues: CASSQVLADPAGNQPQHF.